This passage covers 31 T cell receptor beta chains from one sample sequenced in a study of cytomegalovirus exposure and HLA in healthy donors. Researchers ran the PCR with 60 Vbeta and 13 Jbeta primers. Some clones are missing from TCRdb's copy, which holds only in-frame ones; the method was immunoSEQ multiplex PCR. The sample consists of 100,000 to 150,000 clones, approximately 80% of them appearing once. The sample taken for sequencing was PBMCs. The receptor set was obtained from a man aged 45 to 65 in good health and CMV-seronegative.

This chain links TRBV9 with TRBJ2-5; TRBD2 might be the D (6 bases). From germline, CDR1 is SGDLS and CDR2 YYNGEE. The CDR3 totals 14 residues. The ends were cut back, 0 bases at V and 4 bases at J, with 10 bases in the middle. The CDR3 DNA reads as TGTGCCAGCAGCGTAGGGGTGGGGGGAGAGACCCAGTACTTC. Protein sequence: CASSVGVGGETQYF.

The chain links TRBV7-3 to TRBJ2-1, with D uncertain. V gave up 0 bases and J gave up 7 bases, with 7 bases separating them. The CDR3 is 13 amino acids. The V gene's germline CDR1 is SGHTA and CDR2 FQGTGA. CDR3 sequence (DNA): TGTGCCAGCAGCTTAACTGACTTAAATGAGCAGTTCTTC. Its protein is CASSLTDLNEQFF.

The genes are TRBV7-2 and TRBJ1-3, with 8 bases fitting TRBD1. Germline values: CDR1 SGHTA, CDR2 FQGNSA. V gave up 1 base and J gave up 4 bases; unmatched junction bases: 0. This CDR3 is 14 amino acids long. The CDR3 loop reads CASSLGDRGNTIYF. Here the CDR3 DNA reads TGTGCCAGCAGCTTAGGGGACAGGGGAAACACCATATATTTT.

Concerning this clone itself: Relative to the germline gene, one junction end is altered; a read error may explain this. This chain connects TRBV11-1 to TRBJ1-1; TRBD1 might be the D (6 bases). Germline-derived CDR1 and CDR2 are SGHAT and FQDESV (reference sequence). The CDR3 covers 11 residues. CDR3 bases: TGTGCCAGCAGCTCAGGACAGAAAGCTTCCTTT. It specifies CASSSGQKASF. The entire variable domain, with the rest obtained from reference TRBV11-1 and TRBJ1-1, is as follows: EAEVAQSPRYKITEKSQAVAFWCDPISGHATLYWYRQILGQGPELLVQFQDESVVDDSQLPKDRFSAERLKGVDSTLKIQPAELGDSAMYLCASSSGQKASFGQGTRLTVV.

This chain links TRBV30 with TRBJ1-1, with 7 bases lining up with TRBD1. The trim removed 5 bases at V and 1 base at J, leaving 10 bases unmatched. CDR1 and CDR2 from the germline V gene are GTSNPN and SVGIG (reference sequence). This CDR3 is built from 15 residues. In nucleotides, the CDR3 is TGTGCCTGGCACATACAGGGGCTACGGAACACTGAAGCTTTCTTT. This gives the protein CAWHIQGLRNTEAFF.

The chain combines TRBV29-1 with TRBJ2-7; TRBD1 agrees at 11 bases. The CDR3 is 14 residues long. V shed 3 bases, J shed 6 bases, and the junction held 7 bases outside the gene matches. CDR1 is SQVTM and CDR2 is ANQGSEA in the germline V gene. The CDR3 DNA is TGCAGCGTTGAGGTAGGACAGGGGGCCCGCGAGCAGTACTTC. Its protein is CSVEVGQGAREQYF.

This rearrangement joins TRBV29-1 to TRBJ1-4; 8 bases agree with TRBD1. The CDR3 consists of 15 residues. Germline CDR1 reads SQVTM; CDR2 reads ANQGSEA. After removal of 7 bases from V and 8 bases from J, the junction contained 15 bases not matched to a gene. CDR3 loop: CSAEQTGGGPEKLFF. The DNA for the CDR3 is TGCAGCGCCGAACAAACAGGGGGTGGACCGGAAAAACTGTTTTTT.

A note on this clone: Different DNA sequences within this sample yield the same CDR3. The chain uses TRBV9 and TRBJ2-6, with no clear D. V shed 3 bases and J shed 0 bases, with 7 bases lying between them. This CDR3 contains 15 residues. Germline V gene data show CDR1 as SGDLS and CDR2 as YYNGEE. CDR3 coding DNA: TGTGCCAGCAGCGCGTACAGCTCTGGGGCCAACGTCCTGACTTTC. This codes for CASSAYSSGANVLTF.

This chain uses TRBV30 with TRBJ1-1; 8 nucleotides line up with TRBD1. The junction had 4 bases not matched to a gene; V was cut back by 3 bases and J by 4 bases. From germline, CDR1 is GTSNPN and CDR2 SVGIG (reference sequence). The CDR3 runs 13 residues. Here the CDR3 reads CAWRMDRVTEAFF. The CDR3 DNA reads as TGTGCCTGGAGGATGGACAGGGTCACTGAAGCTTTCTTT.

This chain uses TRBV19 with TRBJ2-3; TRBD1 matches 9 bases. Losses at the gene ends were 10 bases for V and 0 bases for J; bases not matched to a gene: 8. Germline V gene data show CDR1 as LNHDA and CDR2 as SQIVND (reference sequence). This CDR3 has 15 residues. The CDR3 DNA reads as TGTGCCACCAAGTCGACAGGGGGAAGCACAGATACGCAGTATTTT. This gives the protein CATKSTGGSTDTQYF.

The chain joins TRBV18 to TRBJ1-6, with D tentatively TRBD1 (6 bases). Trimming removed 0 bases from V and 9 bases from J, with 15 bases in between. Germline-derived CDR1 and CDR2 are KGHSH and LQKENI. This CDR3 spans 16 amino acids. CDR3 DNA sequence: TGTGCCAGCTCACCACCGGGAGACAGGATCTCTTCACCCCTCCACTTT. Translation: CASSPPGDRISSPLHF.

The sample holds one count of this clone. The genes are TRBV4-2 and TRBJ2-3, with 8 bases fitting TRBD1. The germline V gene has CDR1 LGHNA and CDR2 YNFKEQ. The CDR3 sequence is 17 residues long. With 4 bases clipped from V and 1 base from J, the junction kept 10 bases outside the gene matches. The CDR3 here is CASSPYFVGQGTDTQYF. For the CDR3, the DNA is TGTGCCAGCAGCCCTTACTTTGTGGGACAGGGCACAGATACGCAGTATTTT.

The V gene is TRBV29-1, the J gene TRBJ1-2; D ambiguous. The germline V gene has CDR1 SQVTM and CDR2 ANQGSEA. V lost 7 bases to trimming and J lost 6 bases, with 9 bases between them. The CDR3 runs 10 residues. The CDR3 here is CSGLTDGYTF. The CDR3 DNA follows: TGCAGCGGACTCACGGATGGCTACACCTTC.

The J gene is TRBJ1-4, the V gene TRBV28; 9 positions agree with TRBD1. The CDR3 loop spans 17 amino acids. Germline CDR1 is MDHEN and CDR2 is SYDVKM. After removal of 5 bases from V and 2 bases from J, the junction contained 9 bases not matched to a gene. The CDR3 here is CASSPGTGFQTNEKLFF. CDR3 coding DNA: TGTGCCAGCAGTCCCGGGACAGGGTTTCAGACTAATGAAAAACTGTTTTTT.

The V call is TRBV5-1, the J call TRBJ2-5, with D tentatively TRBD2 (7 bases). The germline V gene has CDR1 SGHRS and CDR2 YFSETQ. Trimming pared 2 bases from V and 2 bases from J, leaving 13 bases between. This CDR3 has 15 residues. CDR3: CASSFWGGKQETQYF. As DNA, the CDR3 is TGCGCCAGCAGCTTTTGGGGGGGCAAACAAGAGACCCAGTACTTC.

This clone was seen a handful of times. The chain has TRBV2 and TRBJ1-4, with 8 bases matching TRBD1. Germline loops: CDR1 SNHLY, CDR2 FYNNEI. J lost 7 bases, V lost 5 bases, and 6 bases had no gene match. The CDR3 consists of 14 residues. CDR3 loop: CASSLQGGSEKLFF. Written as DNA, the CDR3 is TGTGCCAGCAGTCTACAGGGGGGAAGTGAAAAACTGTTTTTT.

The chain has TRBV7-9 and TRBJ1-1; 12 positions match TRBD1. CDR3 length: 16 residues. The germline V gene encodes CDR1 SEHNR and CDR2 FQNEAQ (reference sequence). Trimming cost V 5 bases and J 3 bases; bases outside gene matches: 7. CDR3 loop: CASSPGTGGRDTEAFF. The CDR3 region has the DNA TGTGCCAGCAGCCCGGGGACAGGGGGCAGGGACACTGAAGCTTTCTTT.

This chain joins TRBV5-1 and TRBJ1-1, with a possible D match to TRBD1 (5 bases). CDR1 is SGHRS and CDR2 is YFSETQ in the germline V gene. CDR3 length equals 15 residues. Trimming shortened V by 0 bases and J by 5 bases, and 14 bases separated the two germline ends. The CDR3 loop reads CASSLVGGSKTEAFF. The DNA of the CDR3 is TGCGCCAGCAGCTTGGTCGGGGGATCGAAAACTGAAGCTTTCTTT.

The rearrangement uses TRBV7-9 and TRBJ1-3, with 9 bases that match TRBD1. The V gene's germline CDR1 is SEHNR and CDR2 FQNEAQ (reference sequence). CDR3 length equals 18 residues. J was trimmed by 3 bases and V by 4 bases; bases with no gene match: 13. CDR3 DNA sequence: TGTGCCAGCAGCTATCCCGGGACAGGGAAGATTTTTGGAAACACCATATATTTT. It specifies CASSYPGTGKIFGNTIYF.

This clone came up once. No DNA is shown, since the ends of the CDR3 on it are uncertain; the CDR3 is the one TCRdb lists. CDR3 residues: CASSSSGGTEAFF. The V and J genes are TRBV2 and TRBJ1-1. The CDR3 numbers 13 amino acids, ends counted. Per germline, CDR1 SNHLY and CDR2 FYNNEI.

The chain combines TRBV9 with TRBJ2-2; TRBD1 matches at 9 bases. From germline, CDR1 is SGDLS and CDR2 YYNGEE. The CDR3 is 16 residues long. Trimming removed 5 bases from V and 3 bases from J; junction bases left unmatched: 8. CDR3 sequence (DNA): TGTGCCAGCAGTGCTCCGGGACAGGGTCACACCGGGGAGCTGTTTTTT. Amino acid sequence: CASSAPGQGHTGELFF.

The V gene is TRBV29-1, the J gene TRBJ2-3, with 7 bases lining up with TRBD1. The junction had 16 bases not matched to a gene; V was cut back by 1 base and J by 0 bases. The CDR3 covers 19 residues. The germline V gene encodes CDR1 SQVTM and CDR2 ANQGSEA. The chain's CDR3 is CSVEGVSGTDLSSTDTQYF. In DNA, the CDR3 is TGCAGCGTTGAAGGCGTTTCCGGGACAGACCTTTCTAGCACAGATACGCAGTATTTT.

The V call is TRBV4-3, the J call TRBJ2-3; TRBD1 is a possible D gene (6 bases). The CDR3 has 15 residues. With 2 bases removed from V and 3 bases from J, the gap between germline ends came to 12 bases. Germline V gene lookup returns CDR1 LGHNA and CDR2 YSLEER. In DNA form, the CDR3 reads TGCGCCAGCAGCCAACAGACTACAGGGACAGATACGCAGTATTTT. This translates into CASSQQTTGTDTQYF.

The V call is TRBV11-2, the J call TRBJ2-7; D possibly corresponds to TRBD2 (5 bases). Germline V lookup: CDR1 SGHAT, CDR2 FQNNGV. The CDR3 covers 14 residues. V gave up 2 bases and J gave up 5 bases, with 13 bases separating them. CDR3 sequence reads: CASSLFGGSNEQYF. The DNA of the CDR3 is TGTGCCAGCAGCTTATTCGGCGGGTCGAACGAGCAGTACTTC.

V and J are TRBV6-1 and TRBJ1-2, with TRBD1 as a possible D gene (5 bases). The ends were cut back, 7 bases at V and 5 bases at J, with 20 bases in the middle. Germline V gene sequence: CDR1 MNHNS, CDR2 SASEGT. The CDR3 extends over 15 amino acids. As DNA, the CDR3 is TGTGCCAGCAACCCCGGGGACCAACGGGGGTATGGCTACACCTTC. Translation gives CASNPGDQRGYGYTF.

DNA for the CDR3: TGTGCCAGCAGCTTGGGCTCAGACTATCCCCTCTATGGCTACACCTTC. Encoded protein: CASSLGSDYPLYGYTF. The chain recombines TRBV5-6 with TRBJ1-2; D unresolved. The CDR3 covers 16 residues. Trimming took 0 bases from V and 4 from J, leaving 16 bases between them. In germline, CDR1 is SGHDT, CDR2 YYEEEE.

The chain recombines TRBV5-1 with TRBJ1-2, with unresolved D. The CDR3 sequence is 14 residues long. Germline V gene sequence: CDR1 SGHRS, CDR2 YFSETQ. V dropped 4 bases and J dropped 0 bases, with 10 bases sitting between them. The CDR3 coding sequence is TGCGCCAGCAGCCCCGAGGGCGCTAACTATGGCTACACCTTC. This sequence encodes CASSPEGANYGYTF.

The CDR3 nucleotides are TGTGCCAGCAGCTTGGGGCCAGGGGGCTTGGCTGAAGCTTTCTTT. As protein: CASSLGPGGLAEAFF. The chain employs TRBV7-9 and TRBJ1-1, with 8 bases matching TRBD1. The V gene's germline CDR1 is SEHNR and CDR2 FQNEAQ (reference sequence). Losses at the gene ends were 3 bases for V and 6 bases for J; bases not matched to a gene: 9. There are 15 residues in the CDR3.

The V and J genes are TRBV30 and TRBJ2-7, with a possible D match to TRBD1 (6 bases). This CDR3 is built from 12 residues. Germline loops: CDR1 GTSNPN, CDR2 SVGIG (reference sequence). V lost 0 bases to trimming and J lost 6 bases, with 9 bases between them. The DNA for the CDR3 is TGTGCCTGGAGTGTGGCAGGGGCCGAGCAGTACTTC. This codes for CAWSVAGAEQYF.

V and J are TRBV5-1 and TRBJ1-3, with D hard to call. Germline CDR1 reads SGHRS; CDR2 reads YFSETQ. The V and J ends lost 5 bases and 0 bases respectively, with 12 bases between them. The length of the CDR3 is 15 residues. This CDR3 is CASRVGTSSGNTIYF. The CDR3 bases are TGCGCCAGCAGGGTTGGTACGAGCTCTGGAAACACCATATATTTT.

This clone appeared a few times. The identical CDR3 is also encoded by other nucleotide sequences in the sample. The chain is built from TRBV2 and TRBJ1-5; tentatively, D is TRBD1 (5 bases). Germline-derived CDR1 and CDR2 are SNHLY and FYNNEI. This CDR3 region has 15 residues. V lost 1 base and J lost 6, with 13 bases in between. CDR3 sequence reads: CASSEGGGLSQPQHF. The DNA of the CDR3 is TGTGCCAGCAGTGAAGGGGGGGGGTTGAGTCAGCCCCAGCATTTT.